This entry lists 8 T cell receptor beta chains sequenced from one sample in a study of T-cell memory formation after mild COVID-19. One entry per CDR3 protein results from TCRdb running MiXCR on the 5' RACE reads. The sample holds roughly 170,000 distinct CDR3 sequences, about 18% seen once. Sequences were obtained from PBMCs or a T cell subset sorted from them (not recorded which). Source of these receptors: a man younger than 35 who had mild COVID-19 (a few samples of this study predate the infection). Cell type and time point are not known.

This clonotype was seen more than once but under ten times. The chain uses TRBV3-1 and TRBJ1-2; D gene uncertain. Germline V gene data show CDR1 as LGHDT and CDR2 as YNNKEL (reference sequence). Between the trimmed V and J ends, which lost 0 bases and 2 bases, there was a span of 7 bases. The CDR3 covers 14 residues. DNA of the CDR3: TGTGCCAGCAGCCAAGAGGTGGGGAACTATGGCTACACCTTC. Translated: CASSQEVGNYGYTF.

The chain employs TRBV7-2 and TRBJ2-3, with D unclear. V was shortened by 4 bases and J by 2 bases, with 10 bases between the two germline ends. Germline V CDR1 and CDR2: SGHTA, FQGNSA. The CDR3 length is 14 residues. CDR3 DNA sequence: TGTGCCAGCAGCTATCCGGCCTCCACAGATACGCAGTATTTT. Its protein is CASSYPASTDTQYF.

This clonotype was picked up a small number of times. The chain carries TRBV4-2 and TRBJ2-3, with 7 positions matching TRBD2. J gave up 3 bases and V 1 base, and 7 bases lay outside the gene matches. Germline CDR1 is LGHNA and CDR2 is YNFKEQ. This CDR3 comprises 16 residues. CDR3 amino acids: CASSQVTGGMTDTQYF. CDR3 bases: TGTGCCAGCAGCCAAGTAACCGGGGGGATGACAGATACGCAGTATTTT.

This clonotype appeared a few times. CDR3 protein: CASSFDYGYTF. CDR3 nucleotide sequence: TGTGCCAGCAGTTTCGACTATGGCTACACCTTC. The chain is built from TRBV12-3 or TRBV12-4 and TRBJ1-2; no clear D. V lost 3 bases to trimming and J lost 3 bases, with 2 bases between them. This CDR3 has 11 residues.

There are a few counts of this clonotype. This rearrangement joins TRBV6-6 to TRBJ1-5; 7 nucleotides align to TRBD1. Germline V gene lookup returns CDR1 MNHNY and CDR2 SVGAGI (reference sequence). The ends lost 5 bases at V and 1 base at J; junction bases unmatched: 11. The CDR3 covers 17 residues. The CDR3, as DNA: TGTGCCAGCAGTAGCCAACGACAGGGAAGGAGCAATCAGCCCCAGCATTTT. This sequence encodes CASSSQRQGRSNQPQHF.

This clonotype was counted a few times. J is TRBJ1-5 and V is TRBV25-1; tentative D call: TRBD1 (6 bases). Germline CDR1 reads MGHDK; CDR2 reads SYGVNS. The germline V and J ends were trimmed by 3 bases and 6 bases, with 15 bases remaining between them. The CDR3 spans 15 residues. The CDR3 sequence: CASSDPGGSGQPQHF. The DNA for the CDR3 is TGTGCCAGCAGTGACCCGGGGGGCTCGGGTCAGCCCCAGCATTTT.

The chain combines TRBV7-9 with TRBJ1-2; D is unclear. CDR3 length equals 13 residues. Trimming removed 0 bases from V and 8 bases from J, with 10 bases in between. The V gene's germline CDR1 is SEHNR and CDR2 FQNEAQ (reference sequence). The CDR3 spells CASSLAGRGGYTF. CDR3 DNA: TGTGCCAGCAGCTTAGCAGGGAGAGGCGGCTACACCTTC.

The CDR3 is CSAGGRQGVGTQYF. The CDR3 DNA follows: TGCAGTGCTGGGGGCCGACAGGGGGTAGGGACCCAGTACTTC. This sequence joins TRBV20-1 and TRBJ2-5; 9 bases agree with TRBD1. This CDR3 is built from 14 residues. Germline CDR1 reads DFQATT; CDR2 reads SNEGSKA (reference sequence). V was pared by 5 bases and J by 7 bases, with 11 bases of the junction left unmatched.